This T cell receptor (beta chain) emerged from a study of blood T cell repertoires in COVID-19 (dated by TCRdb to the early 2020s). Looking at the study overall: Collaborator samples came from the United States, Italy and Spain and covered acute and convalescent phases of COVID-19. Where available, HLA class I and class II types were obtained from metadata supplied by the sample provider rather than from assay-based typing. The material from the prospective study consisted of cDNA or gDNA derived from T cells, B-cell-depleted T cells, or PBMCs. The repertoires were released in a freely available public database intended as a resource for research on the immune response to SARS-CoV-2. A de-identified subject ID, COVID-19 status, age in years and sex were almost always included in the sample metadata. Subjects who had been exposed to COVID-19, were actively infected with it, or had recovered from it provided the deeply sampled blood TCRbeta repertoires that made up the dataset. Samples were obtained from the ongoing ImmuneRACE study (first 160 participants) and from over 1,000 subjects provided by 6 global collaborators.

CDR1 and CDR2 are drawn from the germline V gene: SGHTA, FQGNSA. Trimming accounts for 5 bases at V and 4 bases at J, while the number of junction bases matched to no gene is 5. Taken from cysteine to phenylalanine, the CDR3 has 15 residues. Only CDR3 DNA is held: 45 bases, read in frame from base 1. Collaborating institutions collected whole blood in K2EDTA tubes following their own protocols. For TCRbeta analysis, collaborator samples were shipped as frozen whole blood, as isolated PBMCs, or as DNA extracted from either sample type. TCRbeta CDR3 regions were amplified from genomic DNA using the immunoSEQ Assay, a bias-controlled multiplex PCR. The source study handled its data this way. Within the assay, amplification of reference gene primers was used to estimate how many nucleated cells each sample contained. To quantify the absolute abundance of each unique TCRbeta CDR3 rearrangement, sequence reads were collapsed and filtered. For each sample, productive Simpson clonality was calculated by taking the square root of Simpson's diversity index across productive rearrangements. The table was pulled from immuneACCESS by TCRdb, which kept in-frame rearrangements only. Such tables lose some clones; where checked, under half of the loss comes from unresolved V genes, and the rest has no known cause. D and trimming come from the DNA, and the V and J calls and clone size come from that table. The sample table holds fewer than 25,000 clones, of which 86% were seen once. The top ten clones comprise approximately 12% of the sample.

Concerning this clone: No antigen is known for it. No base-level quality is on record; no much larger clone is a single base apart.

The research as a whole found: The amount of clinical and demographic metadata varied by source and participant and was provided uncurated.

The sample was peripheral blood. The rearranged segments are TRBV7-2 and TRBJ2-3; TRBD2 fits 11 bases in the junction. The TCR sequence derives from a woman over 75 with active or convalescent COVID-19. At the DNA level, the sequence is TGTGCCAGCAGCCCCCAGACTAGCGGGGCAGATACGCAGTATTTT. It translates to CASSPQTSGADTQYF.